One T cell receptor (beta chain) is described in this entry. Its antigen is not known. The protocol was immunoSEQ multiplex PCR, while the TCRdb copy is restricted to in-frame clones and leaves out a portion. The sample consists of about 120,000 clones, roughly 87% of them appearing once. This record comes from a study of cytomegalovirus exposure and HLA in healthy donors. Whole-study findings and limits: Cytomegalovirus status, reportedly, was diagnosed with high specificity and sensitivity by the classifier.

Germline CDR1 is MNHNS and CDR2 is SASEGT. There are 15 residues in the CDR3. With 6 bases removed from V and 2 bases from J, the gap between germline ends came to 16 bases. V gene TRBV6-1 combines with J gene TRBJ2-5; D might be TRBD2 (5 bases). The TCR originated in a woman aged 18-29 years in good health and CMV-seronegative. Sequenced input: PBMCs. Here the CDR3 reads CASRDYTAVQETQYF. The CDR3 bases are TGTGCCAGCAGAGACTATACAGCAGTACAAGAGACCCAGTACTTC.